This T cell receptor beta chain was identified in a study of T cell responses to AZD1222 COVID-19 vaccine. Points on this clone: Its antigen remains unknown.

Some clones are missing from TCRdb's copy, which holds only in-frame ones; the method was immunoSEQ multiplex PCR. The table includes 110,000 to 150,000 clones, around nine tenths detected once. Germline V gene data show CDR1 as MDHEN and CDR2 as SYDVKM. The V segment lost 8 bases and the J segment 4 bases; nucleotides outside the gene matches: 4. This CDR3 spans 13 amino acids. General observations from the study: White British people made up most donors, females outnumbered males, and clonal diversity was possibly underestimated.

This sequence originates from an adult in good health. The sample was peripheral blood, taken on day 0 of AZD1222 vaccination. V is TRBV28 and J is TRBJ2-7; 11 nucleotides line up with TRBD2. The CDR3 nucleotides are TGTGCCAGCCTGGTAGCGGGAGGGTACGAGCAGTACTTC. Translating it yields CASLVAGGYEQYF.